Here is one T cell receptor (beta chain) with its context. Trimming left V 3 bases short and J 2 bases short, with 11 bases between. Germline CDR1 is LGHDT and CDR2 is YNNKEL (reference sequence). The CDR3 runs to 15 residues. The sample is drawn from a study of T cell responses to AZD1222 COVID-19 vaccine. TCRdb keeps only in-frame clones here, not all; method: immunoSEQ multiplex PCR. The top ten hold roughly 4% of the sample, which has 100,000 to 150,000 clones, 75% to 90% seen once. The rearrangement links TRBV3-1 (or the pseudogene TRBV3-2) to TRBJ1-5; the D gene is possibly TRBD1 (6 bases). This TCR derives from an adult who received the AZD1222 COVID-19 vaccine. Specimen: peripheral blood, collected 28 days after the second AZD1222 dose. CDR3 bases: TGTGCCAGCAGCCAGACAGGCGACGGCAATCAGCCCCAGCATTTT. Translated: CASSQTGDGNQPQHF.